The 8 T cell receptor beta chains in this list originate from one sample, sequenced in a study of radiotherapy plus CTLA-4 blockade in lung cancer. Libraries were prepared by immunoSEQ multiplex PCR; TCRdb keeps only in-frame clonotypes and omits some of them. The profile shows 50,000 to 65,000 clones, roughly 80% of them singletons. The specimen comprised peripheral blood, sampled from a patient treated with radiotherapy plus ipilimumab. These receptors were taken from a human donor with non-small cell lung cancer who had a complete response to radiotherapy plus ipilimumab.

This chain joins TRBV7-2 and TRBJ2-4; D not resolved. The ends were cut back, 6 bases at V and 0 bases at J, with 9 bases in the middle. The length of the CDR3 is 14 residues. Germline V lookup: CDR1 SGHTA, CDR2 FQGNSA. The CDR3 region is CASSRALAKNIQYF. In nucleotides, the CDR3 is TGTGCCAGCAGTCGAGCTCTAGCCAAAAACATTCAGTACTTC.

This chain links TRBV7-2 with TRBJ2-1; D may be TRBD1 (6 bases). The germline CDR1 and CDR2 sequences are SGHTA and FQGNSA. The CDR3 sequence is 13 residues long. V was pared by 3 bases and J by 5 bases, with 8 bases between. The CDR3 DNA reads TGTGCCAGCAGCTTTTCAGGGGACAATGAGCAGTTCTTC. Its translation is CASSFSGDNEQFF.

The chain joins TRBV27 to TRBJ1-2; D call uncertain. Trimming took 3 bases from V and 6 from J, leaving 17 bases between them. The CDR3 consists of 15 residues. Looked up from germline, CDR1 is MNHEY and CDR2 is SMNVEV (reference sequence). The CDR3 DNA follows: TGTGCCAGCAGTTTGGGAGGCACCCTACAGAATGGCTACACCTTC. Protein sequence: CASSLGGTLQNGYTF.

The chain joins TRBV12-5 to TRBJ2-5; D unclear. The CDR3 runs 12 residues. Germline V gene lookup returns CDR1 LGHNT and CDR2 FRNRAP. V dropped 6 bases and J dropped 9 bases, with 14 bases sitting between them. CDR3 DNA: TGTGCTAGTGGCCTCGCCCAGATGGCCCAGTACTTC. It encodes CASGLAQMAQYF. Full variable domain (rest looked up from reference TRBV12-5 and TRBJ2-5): DARVTQTPRHKVTEMGQEVTMRCQPILGHNTVFWYRQTMMQGLELLAYFRNRAPLDDSGMPKDRFSAEMPDATLATLKIQPSEPRDSAVYFCASGLAQMAQYFGPGTRLLVL.

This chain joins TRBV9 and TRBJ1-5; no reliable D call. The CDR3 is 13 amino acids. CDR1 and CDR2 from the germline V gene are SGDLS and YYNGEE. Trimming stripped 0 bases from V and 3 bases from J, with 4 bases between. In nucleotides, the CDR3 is TGTGCCAGCAGCGTAGGTAACAATCAGCCCCAGCATTTT. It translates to CASSVGNNQPQHF.

The CDR3 loop reads CASSPSGRDYEQYV. CDR3 in DNA: TGTGCCAGCAGCCCTAGCGGGAGGGACTACGAGCAGTACGTC. This chain links TRBV7-9 with TRBJ2-7; 12 bases align to TRBD2. Unmatched junction bases numbered 2, after V lost 5 bases and J lost 3 bases. This CDR3 region has 14 residues. Germline CDR1 reads SEHNR; CDR2 reads FQNEAQ (reference sequence).

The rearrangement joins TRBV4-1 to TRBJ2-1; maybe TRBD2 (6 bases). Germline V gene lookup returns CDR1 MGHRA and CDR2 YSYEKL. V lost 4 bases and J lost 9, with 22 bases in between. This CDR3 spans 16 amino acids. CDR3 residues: CASSRAGGPSVTEQFF. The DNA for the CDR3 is TGCGCCAGCAGCCGGGCCGGAGGGCCCTCTGTCACTGAGCAGTTCTTC.

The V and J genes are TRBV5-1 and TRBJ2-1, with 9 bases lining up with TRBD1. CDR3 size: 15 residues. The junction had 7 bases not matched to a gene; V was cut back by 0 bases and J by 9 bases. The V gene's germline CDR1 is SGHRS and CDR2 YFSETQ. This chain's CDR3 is CASSLVGQGFSEQFF. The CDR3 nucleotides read TGCGCCAGCAGCTTGGTGGGACAGGGTTTCAGTGAGCAGTTCTTC.